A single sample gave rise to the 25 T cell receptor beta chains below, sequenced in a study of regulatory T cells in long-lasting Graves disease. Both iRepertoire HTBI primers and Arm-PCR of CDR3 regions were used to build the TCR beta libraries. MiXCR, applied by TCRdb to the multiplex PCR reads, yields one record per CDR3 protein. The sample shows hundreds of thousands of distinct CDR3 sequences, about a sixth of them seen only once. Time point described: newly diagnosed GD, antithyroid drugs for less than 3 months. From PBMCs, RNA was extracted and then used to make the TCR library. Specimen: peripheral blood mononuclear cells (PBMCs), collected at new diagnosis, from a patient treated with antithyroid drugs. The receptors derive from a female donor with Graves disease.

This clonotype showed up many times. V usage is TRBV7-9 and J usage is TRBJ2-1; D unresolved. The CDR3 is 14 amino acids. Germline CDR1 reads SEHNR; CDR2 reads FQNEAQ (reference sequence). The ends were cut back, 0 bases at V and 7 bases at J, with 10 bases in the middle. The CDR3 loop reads CASSLASARNEQFF. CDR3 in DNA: TGTGCCAGCAGCTTAGCATCAGCGAGGAATGAGCAGTTCTTC. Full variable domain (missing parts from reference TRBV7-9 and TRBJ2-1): DTGVSQNPRHKITKRGQNVTFRCDPISEHNRLYWYRQTLGQGPEFLTYFQNEAQLEKSRLLSDRFSAERPKGSFSTLEIQRTEQGDSAMYLCASSLASARNEQFFGPGTRLTVL.

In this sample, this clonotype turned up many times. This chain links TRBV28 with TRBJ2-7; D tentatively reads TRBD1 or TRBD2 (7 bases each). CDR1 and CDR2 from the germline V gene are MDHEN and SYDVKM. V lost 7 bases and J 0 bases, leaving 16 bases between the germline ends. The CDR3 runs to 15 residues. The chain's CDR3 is CASISQGGYSYEQYF. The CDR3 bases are TGTGCCAGCATCTCTCAGGGGGGGTACTCCTACGAGCAGTACTTC.

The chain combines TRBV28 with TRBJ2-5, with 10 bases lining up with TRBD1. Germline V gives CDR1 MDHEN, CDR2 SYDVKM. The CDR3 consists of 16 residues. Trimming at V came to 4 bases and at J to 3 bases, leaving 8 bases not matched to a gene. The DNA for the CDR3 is TGTGCCAGCAGTTCGTCCCGGGACAGGGGAGAAGAGACCCAGTACTTC. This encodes CASSSSRDRGEETQYF. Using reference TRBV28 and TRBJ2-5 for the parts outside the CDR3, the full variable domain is DVKVTQSSRYLVKRTGEKVFLECVQDMDHENMFWYRQDPGLGLRLIYFSYDVKMKEKGDIPEGYSVSREKKERFSLILESASTNQTSMYLCASSSSRDRGEETQYFGPGTRLLVL.

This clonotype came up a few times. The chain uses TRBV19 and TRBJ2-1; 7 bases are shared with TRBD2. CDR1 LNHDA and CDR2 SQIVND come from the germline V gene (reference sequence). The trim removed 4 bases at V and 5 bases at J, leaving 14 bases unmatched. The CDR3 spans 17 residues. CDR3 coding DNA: TGTGCCAGTAGTACATCACTATACGGGACTATCCACAATGAGCAGTTCTTC. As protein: CASSTSLYGTIHNEQFF.

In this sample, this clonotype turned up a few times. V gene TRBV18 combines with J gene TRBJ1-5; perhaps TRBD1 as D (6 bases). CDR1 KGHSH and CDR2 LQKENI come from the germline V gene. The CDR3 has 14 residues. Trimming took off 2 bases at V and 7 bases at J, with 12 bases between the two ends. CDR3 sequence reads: CASSPYTGNQPQHF. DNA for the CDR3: TGTGCCAGCTCACCATATACAGGGAACCAGCCCCAGCATTTT.

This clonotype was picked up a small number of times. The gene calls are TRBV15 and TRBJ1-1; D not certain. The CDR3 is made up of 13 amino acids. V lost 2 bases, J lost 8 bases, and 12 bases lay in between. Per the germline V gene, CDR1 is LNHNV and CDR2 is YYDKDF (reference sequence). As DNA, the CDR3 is TGTGCCACCAGCAGACCCAGGCCCCTCGAAGCTTTCTTT. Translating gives CATSRPRPLEAFF.

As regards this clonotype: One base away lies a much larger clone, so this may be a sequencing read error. DNA of the CDR3: TGTGCCAGCAGCGTAGTCCTGGCCGGGGGGCTGTTTTTT. It yields the protein CASSVVLAGGLFF. This sequence joins TRBV9 and TRBJ2-2; a possible D gene is TRBD2 (6 bases). The CDR3 is 13 amino acids. Germline loops: CDR1 SGDLS, CDR2 YYNGEE.

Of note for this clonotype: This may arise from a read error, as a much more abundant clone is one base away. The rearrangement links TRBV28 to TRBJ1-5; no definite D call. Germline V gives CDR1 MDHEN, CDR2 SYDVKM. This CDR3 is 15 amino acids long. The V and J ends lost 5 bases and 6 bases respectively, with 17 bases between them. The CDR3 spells CASSDTLEDSQPQHF. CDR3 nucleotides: TGTGCCAGCAGTGATACACTGGAGGATAGTCAGCCCCAGCATTTT.

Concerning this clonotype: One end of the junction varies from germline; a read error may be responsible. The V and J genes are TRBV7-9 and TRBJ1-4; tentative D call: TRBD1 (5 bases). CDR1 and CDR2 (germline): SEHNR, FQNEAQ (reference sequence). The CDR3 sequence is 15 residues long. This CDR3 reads CASSISPGGGEKLFF. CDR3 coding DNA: TGCGCCAGCAGCATAAGTCCCGGCGGGGGTGAAAAACTGTTTTTT.

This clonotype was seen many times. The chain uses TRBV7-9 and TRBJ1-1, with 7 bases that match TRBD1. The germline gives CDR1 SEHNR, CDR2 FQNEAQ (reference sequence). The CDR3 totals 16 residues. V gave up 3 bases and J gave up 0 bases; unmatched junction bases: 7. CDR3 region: CASSFLGGQMNTEAFF. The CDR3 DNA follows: TGTGCCAGCAGCTTCTTAGGGGGACAGATGAACACTGAAGCTTTCTTT.

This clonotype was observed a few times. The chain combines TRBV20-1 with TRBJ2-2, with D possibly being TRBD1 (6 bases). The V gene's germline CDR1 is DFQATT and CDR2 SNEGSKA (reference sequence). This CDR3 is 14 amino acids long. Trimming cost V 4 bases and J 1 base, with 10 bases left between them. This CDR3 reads CSANRERNTGELFF. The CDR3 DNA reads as TGCAGTGCTAACAGGGAGAGGAACACCGGGGAGCTGTTTTTT.

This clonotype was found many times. This CDR3 is CASSKTGTSLFWQFF. CDR3 in DNA: TGTGCCAGCAGTAAAACCGGGACTAGTTTGTTTTGGCAGTTCTTC. The chain combines TRBV27 with TRBJ2-1; TRBD2 matches 8 bases. After removal of 5 bases from V and 12 bases from J, the junction contained 15 bases not matched to a gene. CDR3 length: 15 residues. Germline CDR1 MNHEY, CDR2 SMNVEV (reference sequence).

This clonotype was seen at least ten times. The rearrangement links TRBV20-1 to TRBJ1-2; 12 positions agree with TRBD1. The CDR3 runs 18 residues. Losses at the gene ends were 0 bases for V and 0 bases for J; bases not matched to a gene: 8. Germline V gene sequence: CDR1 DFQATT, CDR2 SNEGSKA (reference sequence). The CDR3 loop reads CSARDGTGGTQANYGYTF. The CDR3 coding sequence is TGCAGTGCTAGAGACGGGACAGGGGGCACCCAAGCTAACTATGGCTACACCTTC.

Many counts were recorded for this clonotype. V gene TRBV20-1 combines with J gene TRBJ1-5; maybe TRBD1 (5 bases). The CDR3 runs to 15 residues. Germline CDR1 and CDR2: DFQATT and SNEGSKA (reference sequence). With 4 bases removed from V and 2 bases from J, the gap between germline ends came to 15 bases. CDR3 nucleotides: TGCAGTGCTACCCCTGCCAGGGTAGGCAATCAGCCCCAGCATTTT. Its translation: CSATPARVGNQPQHF.

CDR3 coding DNA: TGTGCCATCTCAGGGTCTGGGGCCAACGTCCTGACTTTC. As protein: CAISGSGANVLTF. The rearrangement links TRBV10-3 to TRBJ2-6, with TRBD1 as a possible D gene (5 bases). Trimming left V 8 bases short and J 1 base short, with 6 bases between. The CDR3 spans 13 residues. The germline V gene encodes CDR1 ENHRY and CDR2 SYGVKD.

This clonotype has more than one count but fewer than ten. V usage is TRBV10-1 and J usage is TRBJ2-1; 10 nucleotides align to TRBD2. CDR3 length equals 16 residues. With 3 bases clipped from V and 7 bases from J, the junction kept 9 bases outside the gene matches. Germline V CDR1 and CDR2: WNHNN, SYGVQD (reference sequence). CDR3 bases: TGCGCCAGCAGTGACCCCTCGGGACTAGCGCGTAATGAGCAGTTCTTC. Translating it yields CASSDPSGLARNEQFF.

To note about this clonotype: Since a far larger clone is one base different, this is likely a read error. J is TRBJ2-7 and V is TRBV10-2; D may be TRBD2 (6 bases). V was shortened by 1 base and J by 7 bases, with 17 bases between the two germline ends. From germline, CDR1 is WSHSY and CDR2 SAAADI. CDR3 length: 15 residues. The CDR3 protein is CASSELGGYYNEQYF. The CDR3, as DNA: TGCGCCAGCAGTGAGTTGGGGGGTTACTACAATGAGCAGTACTTC.

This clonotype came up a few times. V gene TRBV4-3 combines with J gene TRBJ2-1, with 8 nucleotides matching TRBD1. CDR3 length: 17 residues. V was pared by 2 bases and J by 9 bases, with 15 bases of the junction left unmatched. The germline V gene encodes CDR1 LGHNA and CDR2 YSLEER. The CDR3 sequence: CASSQSSGGVGVVEQFF. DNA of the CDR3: TGCGCCAGCAGCCAATCCTCAGGGGGCGTGGGGGTTGTTGAGCAGTTCTTC.

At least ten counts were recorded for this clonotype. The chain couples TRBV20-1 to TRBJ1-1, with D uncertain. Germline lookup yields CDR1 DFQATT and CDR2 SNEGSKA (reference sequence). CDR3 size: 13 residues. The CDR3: CSHTRSRDTEAFF. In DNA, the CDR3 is TGCAGCCACACTCGGAGCCGGGACACTGAAGCTTTCTTT.

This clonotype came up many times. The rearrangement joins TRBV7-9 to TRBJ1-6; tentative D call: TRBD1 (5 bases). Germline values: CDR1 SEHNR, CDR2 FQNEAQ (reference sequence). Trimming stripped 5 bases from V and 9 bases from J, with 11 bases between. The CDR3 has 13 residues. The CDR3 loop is CASSLGEFSPLHF. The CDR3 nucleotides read TGTGCCAGCAGCCTAGGGGAATTTTCACCCCTCCACTTT.

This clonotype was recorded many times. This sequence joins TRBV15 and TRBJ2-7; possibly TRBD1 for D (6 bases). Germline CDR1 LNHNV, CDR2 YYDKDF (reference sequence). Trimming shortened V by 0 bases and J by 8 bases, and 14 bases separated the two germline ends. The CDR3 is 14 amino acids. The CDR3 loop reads CATSRDRTGLKQYF. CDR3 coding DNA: TGTGCCACCAGCAGAGACCGCACAGGGTTGAAGCAGTACTTC.

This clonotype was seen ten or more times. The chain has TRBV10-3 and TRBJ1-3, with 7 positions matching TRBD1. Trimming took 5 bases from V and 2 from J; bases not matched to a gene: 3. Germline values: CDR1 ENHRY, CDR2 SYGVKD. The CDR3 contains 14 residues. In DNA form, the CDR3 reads TGTGCCATCAGTCCGGACAGGCCTGGAAACACCATATATTTT. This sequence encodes CAISPDRPGNTIYF.

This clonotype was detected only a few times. Here the CDR3 reads CASSRLRGKKIAKNIQYF. CDR3 DNA: TGCGCCAGCAGCCGCCTCCGCGGGAAAAAAATAGCCAAAAACATTCAGTACTTC. The chain carries TRBV4-1 and TRBJ2-4; a possible D gene is TRBD2 (6 bases). Germline V gene data show CDR1 as MGHRA and CDR2 as YSYEKL. V dropped 4 bases and J dropped 0 bases, with 19 bases sitting between them. This CDR3 comprises 18 residues.

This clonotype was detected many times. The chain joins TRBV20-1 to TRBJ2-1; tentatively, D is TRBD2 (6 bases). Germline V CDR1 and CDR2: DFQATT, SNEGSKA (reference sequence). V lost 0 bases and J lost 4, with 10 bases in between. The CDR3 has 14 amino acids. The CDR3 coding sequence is TGCAGTGCTAGAGATCGGGGACTTTACAATGAGCAGTTCTTC. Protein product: CSARDRGLYNEQFF.

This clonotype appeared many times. CDR3: CAWSVRSFKNIQYF. In nucleotides, the CDR3 is TGTGCCTGGAGTGTTAGATCATTCAAAAACATTCAGTACTTC. The chain links TRBV30 to TRBJ2-4; D is unresolved. The CDR3 contains 14 residues. Trimming took 0 bases from V and 3 from J, leaving 9 bases between them. Germline CDR1 and CDR2: GTSNPN and SVGIG (reference sequence).